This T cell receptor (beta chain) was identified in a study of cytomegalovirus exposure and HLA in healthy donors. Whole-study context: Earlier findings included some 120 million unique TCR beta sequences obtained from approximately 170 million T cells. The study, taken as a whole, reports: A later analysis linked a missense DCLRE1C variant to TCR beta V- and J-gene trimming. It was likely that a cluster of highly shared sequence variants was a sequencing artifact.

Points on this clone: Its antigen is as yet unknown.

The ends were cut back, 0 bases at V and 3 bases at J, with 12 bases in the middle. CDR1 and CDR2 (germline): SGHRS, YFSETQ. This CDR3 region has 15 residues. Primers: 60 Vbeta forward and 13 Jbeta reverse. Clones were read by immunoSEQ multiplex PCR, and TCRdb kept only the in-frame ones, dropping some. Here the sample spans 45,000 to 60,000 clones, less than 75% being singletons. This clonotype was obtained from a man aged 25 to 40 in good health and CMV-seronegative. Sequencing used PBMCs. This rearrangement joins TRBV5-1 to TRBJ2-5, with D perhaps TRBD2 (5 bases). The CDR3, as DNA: TGCGCCAGCAGCTTGGGAGGGATCCCTGAAGAGACCCAGTACTTC. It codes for CASSLGGIPEETQYF. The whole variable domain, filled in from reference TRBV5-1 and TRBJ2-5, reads KAGVTQTPRYLIKTRGQQVTLSCSPISGHRSVSWYQQTPGQGLQFLFEYFSETQRNKGNFPGRFSGRQFSNSRSEMNVSTLELGDSALYLCASSLGGIPEETQYFGPGTRLLVL.